This T cell receptor (beta chain) was documented in a study of early T cells in non-severe SARS-CoV-2 infection. The wider study: Alpha and beta chains were unpaired, from unsorted whole-blood bulk RNA.

CDR3 length equals 14 residues. Germline CDR1 reads LNHDA; CDR2 reads SQIVND (reference sequence). V was shortened by 5 bases and J by 3 bases, with 10 bases between the two germline ends. This clonotype was found many times. MiXCR, applied by TCRdb to the 5' RACE reads, yields one record per CDR3 protein. Here the sample spans around 58,000 distinct CDR3 sequences, around 14% being singletons. J is TRBJ2-2 and V is TRBV19, with D perhaps matching TRBD1 (5 bases). This specimen consisted of whole blood, obtained at baseline. This sequence was found in an adult who was a healthcare worker with PCR-confirmed SARS-CoV-2 infection or an uninfected control (not recorded which). Here the CDR3 DNA reads TGTGCCAGTAGTTTCGGCAGGGACACCGGGGAGCTGTTTTTT. Amino acids: CASSFGRDTGELFF. Looking up the rest from reference TRBV19 and TRBJ2-2 gives the full variable domain: DGGITQSPKYLFRKEGQNVTLSCEQNLNHDAMYWYRQDPGQGLRLIYYSQIVNDFQKGDIAEGYSVSREKKESFPLTVTSAQKNPTAFYLCASSFGRDTGELFFGEGSRLTVL.